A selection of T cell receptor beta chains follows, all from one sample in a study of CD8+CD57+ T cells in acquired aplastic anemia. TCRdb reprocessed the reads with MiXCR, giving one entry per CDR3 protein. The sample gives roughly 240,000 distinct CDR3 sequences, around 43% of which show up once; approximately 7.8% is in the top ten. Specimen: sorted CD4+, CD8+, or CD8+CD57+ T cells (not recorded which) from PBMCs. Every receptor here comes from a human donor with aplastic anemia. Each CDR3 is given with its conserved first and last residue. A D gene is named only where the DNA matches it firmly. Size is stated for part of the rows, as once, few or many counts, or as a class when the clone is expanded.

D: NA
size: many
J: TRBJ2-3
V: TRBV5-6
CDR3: CASSTGTTDTQYF
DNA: TGTGCCAGCAGCACTGGGACAACAGATACGCAGTATTTT

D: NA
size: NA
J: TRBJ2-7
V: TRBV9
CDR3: CASSPSAGATYEQYF
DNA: TGTGCCAGCAGCCCAAGTGCGGGCGCCACCTACGAGCAGTACTTC

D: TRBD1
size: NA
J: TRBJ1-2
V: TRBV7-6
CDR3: CASSLDRAGGYTF
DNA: TGTGCCAGCAGCTTGGACAGGGCAGGTGGCTACACCTTC

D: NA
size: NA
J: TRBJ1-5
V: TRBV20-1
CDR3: CSAPPRTDSNQPQHF
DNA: TGCAGTGCTCCCCCCCGGACGGATAGCAATCAGCCCCAGCATTTT

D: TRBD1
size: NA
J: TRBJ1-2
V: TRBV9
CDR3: CASTLTAGTGEGYTF
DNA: TGTGCCAGCACCCTAACAGCCGGGACAGGGGAAGGCTACACCTTC

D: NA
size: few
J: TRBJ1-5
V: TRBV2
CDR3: CASKGGQSAHQPQHF
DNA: TGTGCCAGCAAGGGTGGACAGTCCGCCCATCAGCCCCAGCATTTT

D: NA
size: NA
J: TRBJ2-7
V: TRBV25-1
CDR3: CASNKTGLDEQYF
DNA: TGTGCCAGCAACAAAACCGGGCTTGACGAGCAGTACTTC

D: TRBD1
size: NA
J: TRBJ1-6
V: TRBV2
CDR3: CASREGERTGDNSPLHF
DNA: TGTGCCAGCAGGGAAGGGGAGCGGACAGGGGATAATTCACCCCTCCACTTT

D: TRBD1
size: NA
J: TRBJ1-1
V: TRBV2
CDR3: CASRGREDQGATEAFF
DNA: TGTGCCAGCAGGGGGAGGGAGGACCAGGGGGCTACTGAAGCTTTCTTT

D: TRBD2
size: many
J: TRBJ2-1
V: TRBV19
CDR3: CASGSRGRGHNEQFF
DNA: TGTGCCAGTGGCTCGCGCGGGAGAGGCCACAATGAGCAGTTCTTC

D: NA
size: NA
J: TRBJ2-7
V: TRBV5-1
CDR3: CASSFNGDLGQYF
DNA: TGCGCCAGCAGCTTTAACGGCGACCTAGGGCAGTACTTC

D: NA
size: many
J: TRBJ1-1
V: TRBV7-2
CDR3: CASSLGPMNTEAFF
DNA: TGTGCCAGCAGCTTAGGTCCGATGAACACTGAAGCTTTCTTT

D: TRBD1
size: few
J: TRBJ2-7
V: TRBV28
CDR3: CASSLLRDSYEQYF
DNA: TGTGCCAGCAGTTTACTGAGGGACAGCTACGAGCAGTACTTC

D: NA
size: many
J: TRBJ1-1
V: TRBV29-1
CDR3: CSVAPGMNTEAFF
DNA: TGCAGCGTTGCGCCGGGGATGAACACTGAAGCTTTCTTT

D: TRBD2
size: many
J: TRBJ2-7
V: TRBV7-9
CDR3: CASSLDSLAGGPYEQYF
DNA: TGTGCCAGCAGCTTAGACTCCCTAGCGGGGGGGCCCTACGAGCAGTACTTC